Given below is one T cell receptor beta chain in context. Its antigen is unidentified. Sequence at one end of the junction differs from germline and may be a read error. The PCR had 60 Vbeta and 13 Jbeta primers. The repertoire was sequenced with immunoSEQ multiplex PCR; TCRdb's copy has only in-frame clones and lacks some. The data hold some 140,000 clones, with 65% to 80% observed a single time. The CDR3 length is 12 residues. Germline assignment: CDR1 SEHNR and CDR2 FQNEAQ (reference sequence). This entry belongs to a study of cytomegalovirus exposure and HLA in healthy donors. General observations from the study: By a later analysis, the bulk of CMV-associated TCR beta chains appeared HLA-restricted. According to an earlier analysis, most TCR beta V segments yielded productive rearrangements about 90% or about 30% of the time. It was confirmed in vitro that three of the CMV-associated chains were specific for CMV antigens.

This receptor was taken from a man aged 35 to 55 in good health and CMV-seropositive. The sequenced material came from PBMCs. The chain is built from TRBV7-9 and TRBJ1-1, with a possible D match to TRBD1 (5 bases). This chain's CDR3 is CSSSRVGTQAFF. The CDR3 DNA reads TGTTCCAGCAGCCGGGTCGGGACTCAAGCTTTCTTT.